Given below is one T cell receptor (beta chain) in context. The antigen is unknown. This entry belongs to a study of T cells expressing NK-cell markers. Study-wide results and caveats: The study found these clonotypes also leading the CD3+CD56-NKG2C+ fraction in a few donors. Expanded clones of NKG2C+ T cells had an unclear HCMV specificity.

CDR3 length: 18 residues. Germline CDR1 reads SGDLS; CDR2 reads YYNGEE. TCRdb reprocessed the 5' RACE reads and keeps a single row for each CDR3 protein, giving no DNA. This listing includes a few hundred thousand distinct CDR3 sequences. The sequence came from a man aged 18 to 35 in good health. The chain combines TRBV9 with TRBJ1-1; without DNA, the TCRdb call of TRBD1 cannot be checked. The source material was blood T cells: a sorted CD56 or NKG2C T cell subset, CD4+ or CD8+ T cells, or bulk PBMC T cells (not recorded which). The CDR3 region is CASSVGSGTGVPNTEAFF.